These 20 T cell receptor beta chains came from one sample sequenced in a study of shared clonotypes between healthy human individuals. Profiled with immunoSEQ multiplex PCR; TCRdb holds only in-frame clones, not every one. The table includes around 2,000,000 clones, approximately 94% detected once. Positively selected for CCR7, the CD45RO-negative cells used as naive CD8 cells excluded terminally differentiated effector memory CD45RA+ cells. The sequencing sample was made of naive CD8+ T cells sorted from blood. The receptors were gathered from a man in his late teens or twenties in good health.

This clone was counted once. J is TRBJ1-1 and V is TRBV7-9, with TRBD1 identical over 8 bases. Germline V lookup: CDR1 SEHNR, CDR2 FQNEAQ (reference sequence). Trimming cost V 7 bases and J 3 bases; bases outside gene matches: 7. This CDR3 comprises 14 residues. The DNA of the CDR3 is TGTGCCAGCACATCAGGGGGCTTGTACACTGAAGCTTTCTTT. Its translation: CASTSGGLYTEAFF.

The gene calls are TRBV5-1 and TRBJ2-5; TRBD1 agrees at 10 bases. V lost 8 bases, J lost 2 bases, and 3 bases stayed unmatched. The CDR3 has 13 residues. The germline V gene has CDR1 SGHRS and CDR2 YFSETQ. In DNA, the CDR3 is TGCGCCAGAGACAGGGGGCGGCAAGAGACCCAGTACTTC. It encodes CARDRGRQETQYF.

CDR3 region: CASSQDLEDGNTGELFF. CDR3 sequence (DNA): TGCGCCAGCAGCCAAGATTTGGAGGACGGCAACACCGGGGAGCTGTTTTTT. The chain uses TRBV4-3 and TRBJ2-2; possibly TRBD2 for D (5 bases). CDR1 and CDR2 from the germline V gene are LGHNA and YSLEER. The CDR3 is made up of 17 amino acids. Between the trimmed V and J ends, which lost 0 bases and 2 bases, there was a span of 13 bases.

The chain recombines TRBV5-6 with TRBJ2-3, with D hard to call. Germline assignment: CDR1 SGHDT and CDR2 YYEEEE. The length of the CDR3 is 17 residues. The V end was cut by 3 bases, the J end by 0 bases, with 17 bases between. The CDR3 sequence is CASSSTRARLSTDTQYF. The CDR3 DNA sequence: TGTGCCAGCAGCTCCACAAGGGCCCGTTTGAGCACAGATACGCAGTATTTT. The full variable domain, completed using reference TRBV5-6 and TRBJ2-3, is DAGVTQSPTHLIKTRGQQVTLRCSPKSGHDTVSWYQQALGQGPQFIFQYYEEEERQRGNFPDRFSGHQFPNYSSELNVNALLLGDSALYLCASSSTRARLSTDTQYFGPGTRLTVL.

This clone has just a few counts. The DNA for the CDR3 is TGTGCCAGCAGCCCGCTTCGGGGGCTCGACTATGGCTACACCTTC. Protein product: CASSPLRGLDYGYTF. The chain uses TRBV7-9 and TRBJ1-2; possible D gene TRBD1, 6 bases. The CDR3 is 15 residues long. Trimming shortened V by 5 bases and J by 3 bases, and 16 bases separated the two germline ends. Per the germline V gene, CDR1 is SEHNR and CDR2 is FQNEAQ (reference sequence).

The chain is built from TRBV2 and TRBJ2-7; 9 bases map to TRBD1. The CDR3 loop spans 12 amino acids. The trim removed 8 bases at V and 6 bases at J, leaving 5 bases unmatched. Germline V CDR1 and CDR2: SNHLY, FYNNEI. In DNA, the CDR3 is TGTGCCAGCTGGACAGGGGAAGGCGAGCAGTACTTC. Its protein is CASWTGEGEQYF.

This clone was detected only once. Other DNA sequences from this sample encode an identical CDR3 as well. V usage is TRBV11-3 and J usage is TRBJ2-7; 9 bases align to TRBD2. This CDR3 is 13 amino acids long. Unmatched junction bases numbered 2, after V lost 1 base and J lost 7 bases. The germline gives CDR1 SGHNT, CDR2 YENEEA. As DNA, the CDR3 is TGTGCCAGCAGCTTAGGCGGGGGGGGAGAGCAGTACTTC. This gives the protein CASSLGGGGEQYF.

A remark on this clone: This same CDR3 is encoded by further DNA sequences in the sample. V gene TRBV7-3 combines with J gene TRBJ2-1; 7 nucleotides agree with TRBD1. J lost 0 bases, V lost 1 base, and 0 bases had no gene match. This CDR3 has 15 residues. Germline V gene sequence: CDR1 SGHTA, CDR2 FQGTGA. The CDR3 sequence: CASSLRQGSYNEQFF. CDR3 bases: TGTGCCAGCAGCTTAAGACAGGGCTCCTACAATGAGCAGTTCTTC.

J is TRBJ1-1 and V is TRBV7-6; 8 bases are a match to TRBD1. The germline gives CDR1 SGHVS, CDR2 FNYEAQ. This CDR3 is built from 15 residues. V shed 1 base and J 4 bases; nucleotides not matched to a gene: 5. CDR3 bases: TGTGCCAGCAGCTTAGGACAGGGGAGTGCCACTGAAGCTTTCTTT. Translating it yields CASSLGQGSATEAFF.

This CDR3 is CASTPSTGESTDTQYF. The CDR3 nucleotides are TGTGCCAGCACACCCAGCACCGGGGAGAGCACAGATACGCAGTATTTT. The gene calls are TRBV27 and TRBJ2-3; perhaps TRBD2 as D (5 bases). This CDR3 is 16 amino acids long. V lost 7 bases, J lost 0 bases, and 17 bases lay in between. CDR1 is MNHEY and CDR2 is SMNVEV in the germline V gene (reference sequence).

This clone is a singleton in its sample. CDR3 protein: CASSQVVGVANEQFF. Here the CDR3 DNA reads TGTGCCAGCAGCCAAGTTGTGGGAGTAGCGAATGAGCAGTTCTTC. The V and J genes are TRBV4-2 and TRBJ2-1, with a weak D call TRBD2 (5 bases). CDR3 length equals 15 residues. Germline V gives CDR1 LGHNA, CDR2 YNFKEQ. The ends were cut back, 1 base at V and 7 bases at J, with 14 bases in the middle.

The V and J genes are TRBV4-1 and TRBJ2-1; maybe TRBD2 (6 bases). Between the trimmed V and J ends, which lost 4 bases and 0 bases, there was a span of 10 bases. This CDR3 has 15 amino acids. Germline values: CDR1 MGHRA, CDR2 YSYEKL. The CDR3 bases are TGCGCCAGCAGCCCCGGCGGGACCTCCTACAATGAGCAGTTCTTC. Translating it yields CASSPGGTSYNEQFF.

DNA of the CDR3: TGCGCCAGCAGCTTCGGGTCAGGGGCCGTACAAGATACGCAGTATTTT. It translates to CASSFGSGAVQDTQYF. The rearrangement joins TRBV5-1 to TRBJ2-3, with D perhaps TRBD1 (6 bases). V was trimmed by 2 bases and J by 5 bases, leaving 18 bases between them. Per germline, CDR1 SGHRS and CDR2 YFSETQ. The CDR3 covers 16 residues.

The chain links TRBV10-1 to TRBJ2-7; weak D call: TRBD2 (6 bases). Trimming removed 1 base at V and 5 bases at J, with 12 bases between. CDR1 is WNHNN and CDR2 is SYGVQD in the germline V gene (reference sequence). The CDR3 contains 14 residues. CDR3: CASSEFGEVDEQYF. The CDR3 nucleotides read TGCGCCAGCAGTGAGTTTGGGGAGGTCGACGAGCAGTACTTC.

This chain connects TRBV7-9 to TRBJ1-1; D gene ambiguous. Germline CDR1 reads SEHNR; CDR2 reads FQNEAQ (reference sequence). The CDR3 consists of 8 residues. V was trimmed by 5 bases and J by 10 bases, leaving 2 bases between them. CDR3 sequence (DNA): TGTGCCAGCAGCCCAGCTTTCTTT. It translates to CASSPAFF.

The V gene is TRBV4-1, the J gene TRBJ1-4; weak D call: TRBD1 (5 bases). Germline CDR1 is MGHRA and CDR2 is YSYEKL. This CDR3 has 15 residues. Deletions cut 3 bases from V and 8 bases from J, with 16 bases between. Written as DNA, the CDR3 is TGCGCCAGCAGCCATGACGGGACGGCGGGGGAAAAACTGTTTTTT. Translation: CASSHDGTAGEKLFF.

In regard to this clone: At the DNA level, this CDR3 is encoded by other sequences in the same sample as well. CDR3 amino acids: CASSLVGGGTDTQYF. The CDR3 nucleotides are TGTGCCAGCAGTTTAGTCGGGGGGGGCACAGATACGCAGTATTTT. The chain carries TRBV27 and TRBJ2-3, with 8 bases identical to TRBD2. Germline CDR1 reads MNHEY; CDR2 reads SMNVEV (reference sequence). The CDR3 contains 15 residues. The ends lost 2 bases at V and 1 base at J; junction bases unmatched: 2.

The chain couples TRBV6-4 to TRBJ2-7; perhaps TRBD1 as D (5 bases). The ends were cut back, 6 bases at V and 5 bases at J, with 20 bases in the middle. The germline gives CDR1 MRHNA, CDR2 SNTAGT. The CDR3 totals 15 residues. CDR3 sequence (DNA): TGTGCCAGCAGCCAGGGTCATGGTCCGCGTGACGAGCAGTACTTC. Translating gives CASSQGHGPRDEQYF.

The V gene is TRBV7-2, the J gene TRBJ2-3, with a weak D call TRBD1 (5 bases). Looked up from germline, CDR1 is SGHTA and CDR2 is FQGNSA. This CDR3 has 15 amino acids. Deletions cut 5 bases from V and 0 bases from J, with 12 bases between. The CDR3 here is CASSAGSLSTDTQYF. CDR3 DNA: TGTGCCAGCAGCGCAGGGTCATTAAGCACAGATACGCAGTATTTT.

V gene TRBV6-1 combines with J gene TRBJ1-1; unclear D gene. Per germline, CDR1 MNHNS and CDR2 SASEGT. The CDR3 spans 13 residues. V shed 9 bases and J shed 1 base, with 12 bases lying between them. DNA for the CDR3: TGTGCCAGTGGGGAGGGTCGGAACACTGAAGCTTTCTTT. Translation: CASGEGRNTEAFF.